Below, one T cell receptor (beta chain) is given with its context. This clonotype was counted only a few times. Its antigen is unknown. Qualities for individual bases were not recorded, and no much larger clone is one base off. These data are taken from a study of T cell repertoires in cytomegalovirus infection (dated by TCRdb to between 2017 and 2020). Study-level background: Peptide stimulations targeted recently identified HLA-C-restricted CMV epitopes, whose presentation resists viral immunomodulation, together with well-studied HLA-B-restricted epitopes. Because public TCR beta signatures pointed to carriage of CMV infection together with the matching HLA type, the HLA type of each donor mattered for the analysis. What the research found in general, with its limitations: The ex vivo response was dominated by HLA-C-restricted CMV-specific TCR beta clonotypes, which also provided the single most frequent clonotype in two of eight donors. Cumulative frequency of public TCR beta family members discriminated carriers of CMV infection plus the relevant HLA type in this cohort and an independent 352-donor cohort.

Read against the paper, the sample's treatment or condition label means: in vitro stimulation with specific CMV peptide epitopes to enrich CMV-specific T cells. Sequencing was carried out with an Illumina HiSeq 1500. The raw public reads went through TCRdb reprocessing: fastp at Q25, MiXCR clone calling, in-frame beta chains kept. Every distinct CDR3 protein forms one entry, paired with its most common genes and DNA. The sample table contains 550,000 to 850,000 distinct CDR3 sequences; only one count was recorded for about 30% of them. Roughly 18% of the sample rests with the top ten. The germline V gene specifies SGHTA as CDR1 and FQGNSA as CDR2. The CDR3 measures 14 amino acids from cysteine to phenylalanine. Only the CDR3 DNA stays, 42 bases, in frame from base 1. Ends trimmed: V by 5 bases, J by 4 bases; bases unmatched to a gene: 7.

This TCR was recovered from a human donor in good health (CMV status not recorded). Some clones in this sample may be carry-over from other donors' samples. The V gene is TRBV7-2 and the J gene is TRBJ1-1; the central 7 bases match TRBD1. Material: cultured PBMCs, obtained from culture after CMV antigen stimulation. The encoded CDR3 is CASSPGGIGTEAFF. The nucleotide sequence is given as TGTGCCAGCAGCCCAGGGGGTATTGGCACTGAAGCTTTCTTT. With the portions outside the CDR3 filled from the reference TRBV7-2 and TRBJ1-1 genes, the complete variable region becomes GAGVSQSPSNKVTEKGKDVELRCDPISGHTALYWYRQSLGQGLEFLIYFQGNSAPDKSGLPSDRFSAERTGGSVSTLTIQRTQQEDSAVYLCASSPGGIGTEAFFGQGTRLTVV.